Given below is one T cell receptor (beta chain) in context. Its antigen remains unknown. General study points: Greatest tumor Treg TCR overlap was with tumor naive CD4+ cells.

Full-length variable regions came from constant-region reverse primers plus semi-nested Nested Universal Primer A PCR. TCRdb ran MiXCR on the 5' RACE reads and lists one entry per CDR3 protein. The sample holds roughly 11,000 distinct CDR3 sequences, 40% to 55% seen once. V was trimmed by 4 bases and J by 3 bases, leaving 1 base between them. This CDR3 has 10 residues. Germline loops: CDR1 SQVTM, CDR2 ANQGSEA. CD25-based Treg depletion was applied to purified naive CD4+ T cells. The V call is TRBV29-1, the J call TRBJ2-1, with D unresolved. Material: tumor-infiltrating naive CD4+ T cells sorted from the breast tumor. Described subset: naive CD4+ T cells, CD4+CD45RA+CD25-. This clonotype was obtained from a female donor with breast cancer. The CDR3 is CSVVYNEQFF. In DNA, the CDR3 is TGCAGCGTTGTCTACAATGAGCAGTTCTTC.